Here is one TCR beta chain with its context. Its antigen is not identified. Germline V gene sequence: CDR1 LNHDA, CDR2 SQIVND (reference sequence). The ends lost 5 bases at V and 5 bases at J; junction bases unmatched: 4. This CDR3 is 13 amino acids long. TCRdb keeps only in-frame clones here, not all; method: immunoSEQ multiplex PCR. The sample holds tens of thousands of clones, about 89% seen once. The data stem from a study of neoadjuvant nivolumab and ipilimumab in lung cancer. Study conclusions and caveats: A small number of samples were TCR sequenced.

The specimen comprised blood, sampled before neoadjuvant nivolumab, alone or with ipilimumab. The receptor was derived from an adult with non-small cell lung cancer. Some clones in this sample may be carry-over from other donors' samples. The V call is TRBV19, the J call TRBJ2-5, with 8 bases that match TRBD2. The CDR3 is CASSGGLAETQYF. In DNA, the CDR3 is TGTGCCAGTAGTGGAGGACTAGCCGAGACCCAGTACTTC. Filled out from reference TRBV19 and TRBJ2-5, the complete variable domain reads DGGITQSPKYLFRKEGQNVTLSCEQNLNHDAMYWYRQDPGQGLRLIYYSQIVNDFQKGDIAEGYSVSREKKESFPLTVTSAQKNPTAFYLCASSGGLAETQYFGPGTRLLVL.